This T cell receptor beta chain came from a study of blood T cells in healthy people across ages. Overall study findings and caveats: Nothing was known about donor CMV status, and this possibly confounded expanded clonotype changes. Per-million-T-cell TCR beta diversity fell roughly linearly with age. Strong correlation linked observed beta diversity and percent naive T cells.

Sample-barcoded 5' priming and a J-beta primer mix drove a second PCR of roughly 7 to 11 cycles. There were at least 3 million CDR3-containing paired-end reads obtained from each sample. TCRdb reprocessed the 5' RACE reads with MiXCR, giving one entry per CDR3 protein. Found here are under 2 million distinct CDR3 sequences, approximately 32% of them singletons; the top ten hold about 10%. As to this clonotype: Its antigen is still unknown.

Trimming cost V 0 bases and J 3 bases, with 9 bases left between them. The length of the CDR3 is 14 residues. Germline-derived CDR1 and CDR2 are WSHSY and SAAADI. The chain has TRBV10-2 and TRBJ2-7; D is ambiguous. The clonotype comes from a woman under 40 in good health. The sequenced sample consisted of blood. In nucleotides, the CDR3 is TGCGCCAGCAGTGAGTCGACGCCAAGCTACGAGCAGTACTTC. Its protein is CASSESTPSYEQYF.